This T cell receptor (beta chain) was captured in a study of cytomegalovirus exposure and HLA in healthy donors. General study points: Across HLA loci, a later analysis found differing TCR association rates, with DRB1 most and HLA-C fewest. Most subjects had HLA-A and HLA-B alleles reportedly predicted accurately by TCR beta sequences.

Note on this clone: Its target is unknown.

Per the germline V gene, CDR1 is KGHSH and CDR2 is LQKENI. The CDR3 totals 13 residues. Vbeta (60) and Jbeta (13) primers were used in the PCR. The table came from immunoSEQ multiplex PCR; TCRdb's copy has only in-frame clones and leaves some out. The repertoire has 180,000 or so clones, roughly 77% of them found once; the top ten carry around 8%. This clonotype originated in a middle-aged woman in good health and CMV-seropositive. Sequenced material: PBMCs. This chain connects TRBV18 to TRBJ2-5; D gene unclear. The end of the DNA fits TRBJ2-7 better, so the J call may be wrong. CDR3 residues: CASSPTVTYEQYF. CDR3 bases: TGTGCCAGCTCACCCACGGTTACTTACGAGCAGTACTTC.